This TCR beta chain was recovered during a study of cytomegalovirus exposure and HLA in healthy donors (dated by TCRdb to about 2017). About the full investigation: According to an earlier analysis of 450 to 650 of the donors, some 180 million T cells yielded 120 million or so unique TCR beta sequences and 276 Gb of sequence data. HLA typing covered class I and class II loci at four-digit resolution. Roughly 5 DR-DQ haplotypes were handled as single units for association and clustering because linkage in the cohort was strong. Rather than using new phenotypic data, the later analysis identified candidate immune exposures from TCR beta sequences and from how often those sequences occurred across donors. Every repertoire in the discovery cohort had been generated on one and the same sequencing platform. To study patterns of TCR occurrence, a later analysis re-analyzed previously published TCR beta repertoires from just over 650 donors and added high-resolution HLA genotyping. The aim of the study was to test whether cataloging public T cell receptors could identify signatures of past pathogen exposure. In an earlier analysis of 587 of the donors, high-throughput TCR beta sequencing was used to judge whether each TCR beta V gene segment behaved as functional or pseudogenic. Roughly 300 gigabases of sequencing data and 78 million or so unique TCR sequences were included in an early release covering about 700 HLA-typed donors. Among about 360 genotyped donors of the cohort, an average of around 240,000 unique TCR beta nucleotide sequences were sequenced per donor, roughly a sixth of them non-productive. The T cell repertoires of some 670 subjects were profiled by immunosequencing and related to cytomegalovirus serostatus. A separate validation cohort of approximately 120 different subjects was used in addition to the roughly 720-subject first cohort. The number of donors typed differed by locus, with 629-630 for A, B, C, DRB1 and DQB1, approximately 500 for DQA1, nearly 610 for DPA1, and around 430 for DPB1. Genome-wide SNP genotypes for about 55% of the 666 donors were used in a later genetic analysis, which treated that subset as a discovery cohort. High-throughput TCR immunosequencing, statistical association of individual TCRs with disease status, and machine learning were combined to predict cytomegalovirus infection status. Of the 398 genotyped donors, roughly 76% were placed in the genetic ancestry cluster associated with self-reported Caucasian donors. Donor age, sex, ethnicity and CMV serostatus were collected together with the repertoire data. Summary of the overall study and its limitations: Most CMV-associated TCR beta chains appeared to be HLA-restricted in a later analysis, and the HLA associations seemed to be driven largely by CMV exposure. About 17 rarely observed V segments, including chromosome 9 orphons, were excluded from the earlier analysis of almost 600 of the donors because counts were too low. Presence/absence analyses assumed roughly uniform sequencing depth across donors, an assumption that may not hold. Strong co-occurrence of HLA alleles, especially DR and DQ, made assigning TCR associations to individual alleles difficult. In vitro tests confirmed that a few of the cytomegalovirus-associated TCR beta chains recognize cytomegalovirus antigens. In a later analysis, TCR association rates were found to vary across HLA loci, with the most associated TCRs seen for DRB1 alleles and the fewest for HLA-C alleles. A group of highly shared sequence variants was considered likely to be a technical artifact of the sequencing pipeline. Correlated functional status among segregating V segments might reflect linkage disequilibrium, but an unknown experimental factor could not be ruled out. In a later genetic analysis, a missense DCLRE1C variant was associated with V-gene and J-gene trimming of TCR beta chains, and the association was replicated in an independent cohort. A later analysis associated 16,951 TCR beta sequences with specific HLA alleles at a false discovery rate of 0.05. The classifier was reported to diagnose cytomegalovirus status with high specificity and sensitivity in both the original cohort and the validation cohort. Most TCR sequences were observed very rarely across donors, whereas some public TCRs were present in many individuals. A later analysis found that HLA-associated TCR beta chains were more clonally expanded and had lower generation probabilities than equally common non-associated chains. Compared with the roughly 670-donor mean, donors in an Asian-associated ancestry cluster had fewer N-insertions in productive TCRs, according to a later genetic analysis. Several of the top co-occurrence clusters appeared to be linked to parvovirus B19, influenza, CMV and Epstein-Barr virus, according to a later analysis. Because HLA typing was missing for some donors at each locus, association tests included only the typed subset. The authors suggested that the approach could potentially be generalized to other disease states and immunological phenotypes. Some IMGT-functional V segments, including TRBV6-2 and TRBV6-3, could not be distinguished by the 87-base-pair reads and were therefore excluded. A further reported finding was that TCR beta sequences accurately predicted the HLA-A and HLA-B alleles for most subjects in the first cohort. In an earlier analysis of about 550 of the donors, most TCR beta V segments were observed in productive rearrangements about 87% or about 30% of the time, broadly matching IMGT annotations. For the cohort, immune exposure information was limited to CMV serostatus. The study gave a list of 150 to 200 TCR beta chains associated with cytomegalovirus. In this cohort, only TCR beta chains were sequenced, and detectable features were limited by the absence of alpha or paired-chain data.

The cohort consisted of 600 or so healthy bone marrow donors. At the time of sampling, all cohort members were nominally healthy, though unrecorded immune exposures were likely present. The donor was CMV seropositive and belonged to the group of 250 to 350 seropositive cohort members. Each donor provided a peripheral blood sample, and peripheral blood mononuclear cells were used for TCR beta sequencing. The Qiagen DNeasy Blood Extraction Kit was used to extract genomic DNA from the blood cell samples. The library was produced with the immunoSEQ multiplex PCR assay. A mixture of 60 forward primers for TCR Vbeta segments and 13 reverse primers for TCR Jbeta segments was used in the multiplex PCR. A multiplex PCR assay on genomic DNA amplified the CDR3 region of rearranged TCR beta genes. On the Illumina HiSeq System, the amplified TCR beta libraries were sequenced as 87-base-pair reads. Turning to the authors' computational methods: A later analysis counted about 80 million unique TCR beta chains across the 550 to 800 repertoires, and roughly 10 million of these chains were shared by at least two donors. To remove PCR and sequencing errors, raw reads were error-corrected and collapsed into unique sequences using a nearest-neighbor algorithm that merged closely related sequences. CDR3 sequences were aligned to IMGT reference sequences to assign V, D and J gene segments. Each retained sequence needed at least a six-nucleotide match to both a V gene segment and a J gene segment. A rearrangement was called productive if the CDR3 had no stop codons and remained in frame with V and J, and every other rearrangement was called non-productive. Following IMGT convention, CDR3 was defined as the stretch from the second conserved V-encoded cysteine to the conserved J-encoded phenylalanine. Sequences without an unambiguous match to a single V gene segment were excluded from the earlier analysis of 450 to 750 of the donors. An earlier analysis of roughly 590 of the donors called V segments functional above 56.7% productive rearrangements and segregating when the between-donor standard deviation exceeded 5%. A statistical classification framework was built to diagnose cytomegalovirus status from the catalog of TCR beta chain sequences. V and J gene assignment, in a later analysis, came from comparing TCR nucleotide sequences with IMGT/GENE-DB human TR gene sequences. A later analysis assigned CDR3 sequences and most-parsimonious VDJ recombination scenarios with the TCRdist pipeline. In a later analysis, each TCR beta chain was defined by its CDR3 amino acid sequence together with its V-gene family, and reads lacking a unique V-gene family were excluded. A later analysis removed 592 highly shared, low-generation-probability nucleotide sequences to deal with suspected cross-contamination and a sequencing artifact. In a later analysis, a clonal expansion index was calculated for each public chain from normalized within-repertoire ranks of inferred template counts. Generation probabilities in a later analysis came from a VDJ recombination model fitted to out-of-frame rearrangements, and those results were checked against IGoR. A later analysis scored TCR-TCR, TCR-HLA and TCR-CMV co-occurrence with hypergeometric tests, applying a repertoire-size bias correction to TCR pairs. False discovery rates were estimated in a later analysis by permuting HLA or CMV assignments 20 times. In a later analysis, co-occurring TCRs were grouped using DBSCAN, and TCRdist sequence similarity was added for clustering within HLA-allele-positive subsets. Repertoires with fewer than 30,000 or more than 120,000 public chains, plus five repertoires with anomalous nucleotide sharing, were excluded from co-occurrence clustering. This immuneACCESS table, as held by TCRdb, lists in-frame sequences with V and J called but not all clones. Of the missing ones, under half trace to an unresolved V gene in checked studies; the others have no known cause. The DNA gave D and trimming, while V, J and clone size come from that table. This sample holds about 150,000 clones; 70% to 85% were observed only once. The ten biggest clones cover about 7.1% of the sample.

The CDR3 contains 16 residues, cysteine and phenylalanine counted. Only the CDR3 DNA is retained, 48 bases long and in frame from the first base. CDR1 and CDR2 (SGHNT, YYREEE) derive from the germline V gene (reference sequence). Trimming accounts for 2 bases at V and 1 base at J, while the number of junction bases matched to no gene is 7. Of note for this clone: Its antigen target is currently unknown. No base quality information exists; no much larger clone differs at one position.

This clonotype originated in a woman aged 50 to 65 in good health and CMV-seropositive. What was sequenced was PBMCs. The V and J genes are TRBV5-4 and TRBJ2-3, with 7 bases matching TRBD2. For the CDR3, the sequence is CASSLVRSGGTDTQYF. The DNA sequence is TGTGCCAGCAGCTTAGTCAGGAGCGGGGGCACAGATACGCAGTATTTT.